This T cell receptor beta chain is from a study of blood T cells in healthy people across ages. A second PCR, run for roughly 7 to 12 cycles, used a sample-barcoded 5' primer plus a J-beta primer mix. Using its own MiXCR run on the 5' RACE reads, TCRdb lists one record per CDR3 protein. The top ten clones hold roughly 34% of a sample with about 640,000 distinct CDR3 sequences, under 70% of them seen once. This CDR3 contains 12 residues. V shed 5 bases and J 6 bases; nucleotides not matched to a gene: 4. From germline, CDR1 is SGHAT and CDR2 FQNNGV. As regards this clonotype: No antigen is known for it.

Study-wide points: The long-lived group displayed more naive CD4+ cells, plus higher diversity, than the aged donors did.

The sample taken for sequencing was blood. This TCR was sampled from a man in his 60s in good health. The V and J genes are TRBV11-2 and TRBJ2-7, with TRBD1 matching 7 bases. The CDR3 nucleotides read TGTGCCAGCAGCCAAACAGGGGTCGAGCAGTACTTC. Protein sequence: CASSQTGVEQYF.